The entry that follows covers one T cell receptor beta chain sequence. TCRdb reprocessed the PCR reads with MiXCR, giving one entry per CDR3 protein. The data hold thousands of distinct CDR3 sequences, with 40% to 55% observed a single time. Trimming at V came to 1 base and at J to 4 bases, leaving 4 bases not matched to a gene. Germline CDR1 reads SGHNT; CDR2 reads YENEEA. The CDR3 length is 16 residues. The sample originates from a study of immune characterization of retroperitoneal liposarcoma. The genes are TRBV11-3 and TRBJ2-5; TRBD2 agrees at 12 bases. This receptor was taken from a female donor with retroperitoneal liposarcoma. The sample consisted of tumor tissue. The CDR3 loop is CASSLGLAGERETQYF. CDR3 nucleotide sequence: TGTGCCAGCAGCTTAGGACTAGCGGGAGAACGAGAGACCCAGTACTTC.